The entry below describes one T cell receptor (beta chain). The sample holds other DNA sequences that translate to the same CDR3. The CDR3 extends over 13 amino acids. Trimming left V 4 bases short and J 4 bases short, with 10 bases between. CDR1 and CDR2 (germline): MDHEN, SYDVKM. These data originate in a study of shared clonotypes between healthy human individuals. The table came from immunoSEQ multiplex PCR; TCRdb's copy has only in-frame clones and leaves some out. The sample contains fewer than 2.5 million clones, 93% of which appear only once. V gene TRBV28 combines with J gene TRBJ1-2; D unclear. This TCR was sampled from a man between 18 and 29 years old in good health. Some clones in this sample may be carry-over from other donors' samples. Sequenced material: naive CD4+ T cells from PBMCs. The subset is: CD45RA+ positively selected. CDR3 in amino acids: CASSYRALYGYTF. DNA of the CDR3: TGTGCCAGCAGTTATAGGGCCCTCTATGGCTACACCTTC.